A selection of T cell receptor beta chains follows, all from one sample in a study of blood T cell repertoires in COVID-19. Data came from immunoSEQ multiplex PCR; TCRdb stores just in-frame clones and leaves some out. The sample gives fewer than 350,000 clones, roughly 90% of which show up once; about 8.5% is in the top ten. What was sequenced was peripheral blood. All receptors derive from a man in his late teens or twenties with active or convalescent COVID-19. Both conserved end residues are part of each CDR3. A D gene is named only where the DNA matches it firmly. The size entry is marked missing in some rows and otherwise reads once, few, many or a size class.

CDR3 DNA | CDR3 protein | V gene | clone size | J gene | D gene
TGTGCCAGCACCGCCTTATTAGCGGGGGAAGATACGCAGTATTTT | CASTALLAGEDTQYF | TRBV7-9 | - | TRBJ2-3 | TRBD2
TGCAGCGTAGGGGACAGGACCTCTGGGGCCAACGTCCTGACTTTC | CSVGDRTSGANVLTF | TRBV29-1 | - | TRBJ2-6 | TRBD1
TGTGCCAGCAGCATCGACACGTACTATGGCTACACCTTC | CASSIDTYYGYTF | TRBV7-9 | once | TRBJ1-2 | -
TGTGCCAGCAGCCAACCGTATCCATTCAACCAAGCCTTTAATGAAAAACTGTTTTTT | CASSQPYPFNQAFNEKLFF | TRBV3-1/TRBV3-2 | - | TRBJ1-4 | -
TGTGCCAGCAGTTTAGAGTCTTCACCCCTCCACTTT | CASSLESSPLHF | TRBV28 | - | TRBJ1-6 | -
TGTGCCAGCAGTTACTCGGTGGGAGACTTGAACACTGAAGCTTTCTTT | CASSYSVGDLNTEAFF | TRBV6-5 | - | TRBJ1-1 | -
TGTGCCAGCAGCAGGACAGGGATTAGAGCCGGGGAGCTGTTTTTT | CASSRTGIRAGELFF | TRBV6-2/TRBV6-3 | - | TRBJ2-2 | TRBD1
TGCGCCAGCACCCAAGACCCGGGACAGGGACATGGCTACACCTTC | CASTQDPGQGHGYTF | TRBV5-1 | - | TRBJ1-2 | TRBD1
TGTGCCAGCAGCAAAAAAATCCCGGGGGTAAGGCGCACTGAAGCTTTCTTT | CASSKKIPGVRRTEAFF | TRBV21-1 | - | TRBJ1-1 | -
TGTGCCAGCTCACCGGGCAAGGACGAGCAGTACTTC | CASSPGKDEQYF | TRBV18 | few | TRBJ2-7 | -
TGTGCCAGCAAAATTGTTGGAGCGACAGATACGCAGTATTTT | CASKIVGATDTQYF | TRBV6-5 | - | TRBJ2-3 | -
TGCGCCAGCAGCCAAGGGAAGGGGGGGTACCAAGAGACCCAGTACTTC | CASSQGKGGYQETQYF | TRBV4-3 | - | TRBJ2-5 | -
TGTGCCAGCAGTTACGGCGGGGGGGCCCTTAATGAGCAGTTCTTC | CASSYGGGALNEQFF | TRBV6-5 | - | TRBJ2-1 | TRBD2
TGTGCCAGCAGCATCTGGACAGGGGGGCTGAACACTGAAGCTTTCTTT | CASSIWTGGLNTEAFF | TRBV13 | - | TRBJ1-1 | TRBD1
TGTGCCAGCAGCTTGGGGCTTGAGAACACTGAAGCTTTCTTT | CASSLGLENTEAFF | TRBV11-2 | once | TRBJ1-1 | -
TGTGCCAGCAGCACGACAGGGGACCCATCTGGAAACACCATATATTTT | CASSTTGDPSGNTIYF | TRBV21-1 | - | TRBJ1-3 | -
TGTGCCAGCAGCGTAGGGGCCTCCTACGAGCAGTACTTC | CASSVGASYEQYF | TRBV9 | - | TRBJ2-7 | -
TGTGCCAGCAGCTCGTACAGGGGGCTATCCAAAAACATTCAGTACTTC | CASSSYRGLSKNIQYF | TRBV11-2 | - | TRBJ2-4 | TRBD1
TGTGCCAGCAGCTTAGAAGGGAGCTCTGGAAACACCATATATTTT | CASSLEGSSGNTIYF | TRBV7-8 | - | TRBJ1-3 | -
TGTGCCAGCAGCCAGGGACAGGGGGTCCTCTACGAGCAGTACTTC | CASSQGQGVLYEQYF | TRBV5-4 | once | TRBJ2-7 | TRBD1
TGTGCCAGCAGCCAAGAGAGGATATATTCAAGCTCTGGAAACACCATATATTTT | CASSQERIYSSSGNTIYF | TRBV14 | few | TRBJ1-3 | -
TGTGCCAGTTCGACGTGGAGCTCTGGAAACACCATATATTTT | CASSTWSSGNTIYF | TRBV21-1 | - | TRBJ1-3 | -
TGTGCCAGCAGTGAACGAGCGGGGGAGTACAATGAGCAGTTCTTC | CASSERAGEYNEQFF | TRBV6-1 | - | TRBJ2-1 | TRBD2
TGTGCCATCAGTTCCGGGACAGGGATGGTTTTT | CAISSGTGMVF | TRBV10-3 | - | TRBJ1-1 | TRBD1
TGCGCCAGCAGCACCCGGACAGCTCTCTCCTACGAGCAGTACTTC | CASSTRTALSYEQYF | TRBV5-1 | - | TRBJ2-7 | -
TGTGCCAGCAGCCCTCCCGTGCGGGGTGTATCCTACGAGCAGTACTTC | CASSPPVRGVSYEQYF | TRBV2 | - | TRBJ2-7 | -
TGTGCCAGCAGTGAAGGAACCAGGGGACTAGCGGGAAGAGATACGCAGTATTTT | CASSEGTRGLAGRDTQYF | TRBV6-1 | - | TRBJ2-3 | TRBD2
TGTGCCAGTAGTATAGCCTCGGGGGGCCACTCCTACGAGCAGTACTTC | CASSIASGGHSYEQYF | TRBV19 | - | TRBJ2-7 | -
TGTGCCAGCAGCTGGGACAGGGGTGTGGGAGATACGCAGTATTTT | CASSWDRGVGDTQYF | TRBV13 | once | TRBJ2-3 | TRBD1
TGCGCCAGCAGCGGGGGACTAGGAGGAGGGGATACGCAGTATTTT | CASSGGLGGGDTQYF | TRBV5-1 | - | TRBJ2-3 | TRBD2